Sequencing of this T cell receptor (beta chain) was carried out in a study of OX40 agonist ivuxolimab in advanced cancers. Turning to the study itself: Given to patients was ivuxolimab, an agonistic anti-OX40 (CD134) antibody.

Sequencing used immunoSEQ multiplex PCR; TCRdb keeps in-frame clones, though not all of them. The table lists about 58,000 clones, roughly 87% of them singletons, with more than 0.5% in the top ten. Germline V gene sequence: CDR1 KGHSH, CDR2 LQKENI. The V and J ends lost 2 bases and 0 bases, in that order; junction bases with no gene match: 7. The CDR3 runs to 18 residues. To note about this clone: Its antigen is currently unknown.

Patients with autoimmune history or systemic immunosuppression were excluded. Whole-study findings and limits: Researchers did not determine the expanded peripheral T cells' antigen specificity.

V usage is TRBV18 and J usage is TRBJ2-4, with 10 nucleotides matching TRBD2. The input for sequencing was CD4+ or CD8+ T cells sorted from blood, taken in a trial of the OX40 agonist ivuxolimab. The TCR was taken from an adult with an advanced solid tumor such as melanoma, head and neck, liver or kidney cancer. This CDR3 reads CASSPIPSGRGAKNIQYF. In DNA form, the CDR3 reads TGTGCCAGCTCACCAATTCCGAGCGGGAGGGGAGCCAAAAACATTCAGTACTTC.